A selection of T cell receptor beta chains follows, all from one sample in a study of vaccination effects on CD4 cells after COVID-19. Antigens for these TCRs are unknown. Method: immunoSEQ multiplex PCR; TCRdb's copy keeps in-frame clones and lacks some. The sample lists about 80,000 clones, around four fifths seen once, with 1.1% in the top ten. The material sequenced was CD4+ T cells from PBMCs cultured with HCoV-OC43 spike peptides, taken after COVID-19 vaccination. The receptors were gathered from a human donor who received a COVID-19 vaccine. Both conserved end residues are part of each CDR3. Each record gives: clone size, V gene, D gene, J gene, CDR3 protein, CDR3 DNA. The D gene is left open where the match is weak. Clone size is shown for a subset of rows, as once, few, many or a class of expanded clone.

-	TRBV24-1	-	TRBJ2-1	CATSAPWAGLQFF	TGTGCCACCAGTGCCCCCTGGGCAGGCCTCCAGTTCTTC
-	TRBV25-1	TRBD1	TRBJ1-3	CASSAGTGSGNTIYF	TGTGCCAGCAGTGCTGGGACAGGCTCTGGAAACACCATATATTTT
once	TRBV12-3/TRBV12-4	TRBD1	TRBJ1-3	CASSFYRGNTIYF	TGTGCCAGCAGTTTCTACAGGGGGAACACCATATATTTT
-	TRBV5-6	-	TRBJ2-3	CASNPQGPDTQYF	TGTGCCAGCAATCCACAGGGTCCAGATACGCAGTATTTT
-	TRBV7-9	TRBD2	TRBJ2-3	CASSFFHGLAGTGTDTQYF	TGTGCCAGCAGCTTCTTCCACGGACTAGCGGGTACGGGCACAGATACGCAGTATTTT
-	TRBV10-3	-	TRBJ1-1	CAISGGHRNTEAFF	TGTGCCATCAGTGGAGGCCATAGGAACACTGAAGCTTTCTTT
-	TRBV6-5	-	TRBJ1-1	CATQKGTWENTEAFF	TGTGCCACCCAGAAAGGTACCTGGGAGAACACTGAAGCTTTCTTT
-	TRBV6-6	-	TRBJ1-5	CASTVGGFMGQPQHF	TGTGCCAGCACCGTGGGGGGGTTTATGGGTCAGCCCCAGCATTTT
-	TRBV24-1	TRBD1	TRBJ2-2	CATSDRVNTGELFF	TGTGCCACTAGTGACAGGGTGAACACCGGGGAGCTGTTTTTT
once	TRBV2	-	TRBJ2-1	CASRMTVSYNEQFF	TGTGCCAGCAGGATGACGGTCTCCTACAATGAGCAGTTCTTC
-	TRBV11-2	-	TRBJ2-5	CASSRHFQETQYF	TGTGCCAGCAGCCGACATTTCCAAGAGACCCAGTACTTC
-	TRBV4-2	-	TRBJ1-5	CASSLTWGRDNQPQHF	TGTGCCAGCAGCCTTACGTGGGGCCGCGACAATCAGCCCCAGCATTTT
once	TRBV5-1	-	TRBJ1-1	CASSPVVAINTEAFF	TGCGCCAGCAGCCCGGTAGTGGCGATTAACACTGAAGCTTTCTTT
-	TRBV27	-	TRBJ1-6	CARGRDADNSPLHF	TGTGCCAGGGGAAGGGACGCTGATAATTCACCCCTCCACTTT
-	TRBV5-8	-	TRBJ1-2	CASSPDGNYGYTF	TGTGCCAGCAGCCCGGACGGTAACTATGGCTACACCTTC
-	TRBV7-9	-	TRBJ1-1	CASSLAGPGDTEAFF	TGTGCCAGCAGCTTGGCCGGGCCAGGGGACACTGAAGCTTTCTTT
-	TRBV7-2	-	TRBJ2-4	CASSLAYQGRLYF	TGTGCCAGCAGCTTAGCGTATCAGGGACGGCTGTACTTC
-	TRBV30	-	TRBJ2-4	CAWSSPRVGGKNIQYF	TGTGCCTGGAGCTCCCCAAGGGTAGGGGGGAAAAACATTCAGTACTTC
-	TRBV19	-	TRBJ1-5	CASSQHRARIPQHF	TGTGCCAGTAGCCAACACAGGGCTAGGATTCCCCAGCATTTT
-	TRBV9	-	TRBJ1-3	CASSPSWGPGNTIYF	TGTGCCAGCAGCCCGAGTTGGGGGCCGGGAAACACCATATATTTT
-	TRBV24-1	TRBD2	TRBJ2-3	CATSDLAVAGAAGDTQYF	TGTGCCACCAGTGATTTGGCCGTAGCGGGGGCTGCCGGAGATACGCAGTATTTT
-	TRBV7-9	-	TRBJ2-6	CASSAHRSGANVLTF	TGTGCCAGCAGCGCCCATCGGTCTGGGGCCAACGTCCTGACTTTC
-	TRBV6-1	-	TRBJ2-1	CASSEGIFSNNEQFF	TGTGCCAGCAGTGAAGGGATTTTCTCAAACAATGAGCAGTTCTTC
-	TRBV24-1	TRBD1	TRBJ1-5	CATSEKTGEGQPQHF	TGTGCCACCAGTGAAAAGACAGGGGAGGGTCAGCCCCAGCATTTT
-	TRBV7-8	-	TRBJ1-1	CASSPGHSNTEAFF	TGTGCCAGCAGTCCGGGACACTCGAACACTGAAGCTTTCTTT
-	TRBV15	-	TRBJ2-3	CATSRDGSTDTQYF	TGTGCCACCAGCAGAGATGGGAGCACAGATACGCAGTATTTT
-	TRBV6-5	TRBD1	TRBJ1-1	CASSYTGTANTEAFF	TGTGCCAGCAGTTACACCGGGACAGCGAACACTGAAGCTTTCTTT
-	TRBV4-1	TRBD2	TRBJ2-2	CASSQELRGITGELFF	TGCGCCAGCAGCCAAGAGTTGCGGGGGATTACCGGGGAGCTGTTTTTT
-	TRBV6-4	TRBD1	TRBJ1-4	CASRNRGPPTNEKLFF	TGTGCCAGCAGGAACAGGGGGCCCCCAACTAATGAAAAACTGTTTTTT
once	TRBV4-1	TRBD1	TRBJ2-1	CASSQFGTAYNEQFF	TGCGCCAGCAGCCAGTTTGGGACAGCCTACAATGAGCAGTTCTTC
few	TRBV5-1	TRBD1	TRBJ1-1	CASSLVGTENTEAFF	TGCGCCAGCAGCTTGGTGGGGACAGAGAACACTGAAGCTTTCTTT
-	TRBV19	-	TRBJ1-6	CASSIFHRANYNSPLHF	TGTGCCAGTAGTATTTTTCACAGGGCAAATTATAATTCACCCCTCCACTTT
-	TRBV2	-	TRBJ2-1	CATHSYNEQFF	TGTGCCACCCACAGCTACAATGAGCAGTTCTTC
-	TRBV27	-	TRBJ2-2	CASSLAITGELFF	TGTGCCAGCAGTTTAGCGATAACCGGGGAGCTGTTTTTT
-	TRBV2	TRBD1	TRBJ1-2	CASSEARAGGGYTF	TGTGCCAGCAGTGAAGCGCGAGCAGGGGGTGGCTACACCTTC
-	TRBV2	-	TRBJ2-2	CASSGPGTNTGELFF	TGTGCCAGCAGTGGGCCGGGAACGAACACCGGGGAGCTGTTTTTT
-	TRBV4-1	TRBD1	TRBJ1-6	CASSQIGQGMSPLHF	TGCGCCAGCAGCCAGATAGGACAGGGTATGTCACCCCTCCACTTT
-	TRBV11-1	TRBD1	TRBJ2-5	CASSPRQGRQETQYF	TGTGCCAGCAGCCCCAGACAGGGCCGCCAAGAGACCCAGTACTTC
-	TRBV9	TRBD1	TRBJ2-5	CASSGRDRVGRETQYF	TGTGCCAGCAGCGGCCGGGACAGGGTAGGTCGGGAGACCCAGTACTTC
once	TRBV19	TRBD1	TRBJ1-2	CASSFPPGTGYGYTF	TGTGCCAGTAGTTTTCCCCCCGGGACAGGGTATGGCTACACCTTC
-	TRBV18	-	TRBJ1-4	CASSLQGAEKLFF	TGTGCCAGCTCACTCCAGGGAGCTGAAAAACTGTTTTTT
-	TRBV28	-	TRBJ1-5	CASTRLQGNQPQHF	TGTGCCAGCACCCGCTTACAAGGGAATCAGCCCCAGCATTTT
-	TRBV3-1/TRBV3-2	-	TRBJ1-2	CASSPALGLPQNYGYTF	TGTGCCAGCAGCCCTGCTTTGGGTCTTCCCCAAAACTATGGCTACACCTTC
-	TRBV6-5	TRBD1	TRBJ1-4	CASSSGQDNEKLFF	TGTGCCAGCAGCTCGGGACAGGATAATGAAAAACTGTTTTTT
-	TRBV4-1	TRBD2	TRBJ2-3	CASSQGRTAGGPDTQYF	TGCGCCAGCAGCCAAGGACGCACAGCGGGGGGGCCAGATACGCAGTATTTT
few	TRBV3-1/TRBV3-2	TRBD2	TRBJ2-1	CASSQRGAHSNEQFF	TGTGCCAGCAGCCAGCGGGGGGCCCACTCCAATGAGCAGTTCTTC
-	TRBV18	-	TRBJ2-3	CASSPGQGGEDTQYF	TGTGCCAGCTCACCAGGGCAGGGAGGAGAGGATACGCAGTATTTT
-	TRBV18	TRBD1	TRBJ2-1	CASSPGQVGPQFF	TGTGCCAGCTCACCGGGACAGGTTGGTCCGCAGTTCTTC
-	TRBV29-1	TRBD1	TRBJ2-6	CSVVGQGAFSGANVLTF	TGCAGCGTTGTAGGCCAGGGGGCATTCTCTGGGGCCAACGTCCTGACTTTC
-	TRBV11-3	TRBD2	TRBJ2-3	CASSLEAGTDTQYF	TGTGCCAGCAGCTTAGAAGCGGGGACCGATACGCAGTATTTT
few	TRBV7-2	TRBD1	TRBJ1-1	CASSLPTGEETEAFF	TGTGCCAGCAGCTTACCGACAGGGGAGGAAACTGAAGCTTTCTTT
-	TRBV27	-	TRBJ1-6	CASSRAYNSPLHF	TGTGCCAGCAGTAGGGCCTATAATTCACCCCTCCACTTT